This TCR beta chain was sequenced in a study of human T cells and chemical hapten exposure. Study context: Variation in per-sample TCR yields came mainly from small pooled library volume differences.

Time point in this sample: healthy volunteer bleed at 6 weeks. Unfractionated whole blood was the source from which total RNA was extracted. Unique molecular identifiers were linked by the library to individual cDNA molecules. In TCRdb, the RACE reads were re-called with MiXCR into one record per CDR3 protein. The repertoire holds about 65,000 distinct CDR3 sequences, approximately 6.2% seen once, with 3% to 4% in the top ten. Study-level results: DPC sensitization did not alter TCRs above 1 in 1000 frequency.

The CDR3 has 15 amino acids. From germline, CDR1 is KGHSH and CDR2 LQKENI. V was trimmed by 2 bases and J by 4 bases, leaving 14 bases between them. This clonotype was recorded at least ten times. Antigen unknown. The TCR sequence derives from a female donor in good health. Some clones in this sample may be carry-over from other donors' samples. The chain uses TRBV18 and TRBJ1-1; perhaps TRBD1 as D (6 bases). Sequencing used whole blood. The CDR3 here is CASSPVGGASTEAFF. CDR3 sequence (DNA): TGTGCCAGCTCACCAGTGGGGGGGGCCAGCACTGAAGCTTTCTTT.